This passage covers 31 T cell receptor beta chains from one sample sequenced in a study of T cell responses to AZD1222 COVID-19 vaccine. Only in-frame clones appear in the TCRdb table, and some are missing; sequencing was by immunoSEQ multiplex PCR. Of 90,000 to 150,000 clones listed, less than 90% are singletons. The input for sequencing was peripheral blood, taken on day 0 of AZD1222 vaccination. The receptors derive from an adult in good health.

The CDR3 nucleotides are TGCGCCAGCAGTGATTGGAAAGCGGGGGAGCAGTACTTC. Encoded protein: CASSDWKAGEQYF. The chain couples TRBV10-1 to TRBJ2-7; 7 bases agree with TRBD2. The CDR3 loop spans 13 amino acids. Trimming at V came to 3 bases and at J to 7 bases, leaving 6 bases not matched to a gene. CDR1 is WNHNN and CDR2 is SYGVQD in the germline V gene (reference sequence).

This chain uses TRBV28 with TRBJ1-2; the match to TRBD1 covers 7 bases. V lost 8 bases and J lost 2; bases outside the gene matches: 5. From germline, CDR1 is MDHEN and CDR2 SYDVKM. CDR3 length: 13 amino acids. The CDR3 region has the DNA TGTGCCAGCGGGGAGGGGGCGAACTATGGCTACACCTTC. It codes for CASGEGANYGYTF.

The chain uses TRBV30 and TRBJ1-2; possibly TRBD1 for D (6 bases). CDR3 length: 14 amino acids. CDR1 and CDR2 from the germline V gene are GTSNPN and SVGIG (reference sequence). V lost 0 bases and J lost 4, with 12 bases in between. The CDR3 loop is CAWSVTRGPYGYTF. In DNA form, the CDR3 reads TGTGCCTGGAGTGTAACCAGGGGACCCTATGGCTACACCTTC.

CDR3 in DNA: TGCGCCAGCAGCCAACGGCCGGGACAGGGGTGGTACGAGCAGTACTTC. Encoded protein: CASSQRPGQGWYEQYF. The genes are TRBV5-1 and TRBJ2-7; TRBD1 matches at 10 bases. Per the germline V gene, CDR1 is SGHRS and CDR2 is YFSETQ. The length of the CDR3 is 16 residues. With 4 bases clipped from V and 4 bases from J, the junction kept 11 bases outside the gene matches.

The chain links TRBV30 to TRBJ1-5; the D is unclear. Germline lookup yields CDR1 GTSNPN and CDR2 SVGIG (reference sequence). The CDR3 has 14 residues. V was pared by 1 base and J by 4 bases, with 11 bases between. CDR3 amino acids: CAWSGTFRNQPQHF. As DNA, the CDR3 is TGTGCCTGGAGTGGGACGTTCAGGAATCAGCCCCAGCATTTT.

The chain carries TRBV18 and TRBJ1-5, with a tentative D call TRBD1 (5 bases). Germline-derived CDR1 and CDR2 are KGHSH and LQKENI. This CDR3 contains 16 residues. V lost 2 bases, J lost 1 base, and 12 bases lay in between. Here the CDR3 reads CASSPEGGASNQPQHF. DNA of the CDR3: TGTGCCAGCTCACCAGAAGGCGGGGCGAGCAATCAGCCCCAGCATTTT. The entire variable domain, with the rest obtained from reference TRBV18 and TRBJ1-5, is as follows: NAGVMQNPRHLVRRRGQEARLRCSPMKGHSHVYWYRQLPEEGLKFMVYLQKENIIDESGMPKERFSAEFPKEGPSILRIQQVVRGDSAAYFCASSPEGGASNQPQHFGDGTRLSIL.

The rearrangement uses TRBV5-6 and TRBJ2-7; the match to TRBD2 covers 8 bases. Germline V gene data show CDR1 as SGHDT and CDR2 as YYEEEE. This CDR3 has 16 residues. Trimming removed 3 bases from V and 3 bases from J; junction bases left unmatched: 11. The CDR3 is CASSWEPSGSLYEQYF. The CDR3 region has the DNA TGTGCCAGCAGCTGGGAGCCAAGCGGGAGTCTCTACGAGCAGTACTTC.

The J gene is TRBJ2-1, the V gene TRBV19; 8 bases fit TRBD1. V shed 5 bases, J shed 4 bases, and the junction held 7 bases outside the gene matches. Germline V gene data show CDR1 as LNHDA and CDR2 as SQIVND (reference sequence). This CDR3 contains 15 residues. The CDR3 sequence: CASSSPGTGYNEQFF. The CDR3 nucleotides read TGTGCCAGTAGTTCTCCCGGGACAGGTTACAATGAGCAGTTCTTC.

CDR3 sequence (DNA): TGTGCCAGCTCCTTCGGCAGCGTGCGTAACTCTGGGGCCAACGTCCTGACTTTC. It codes for CASSFGSVRNSGANVLTF. The chain carries TRBV18 and TRBJ2-6; D is unclear. This CDR3 is built from 18 residues. V was cut by 6 bases and J by 0 bases, with 18 bases left in between. From germline, CDR1 is KGHSH and CDR2 LQKENI.

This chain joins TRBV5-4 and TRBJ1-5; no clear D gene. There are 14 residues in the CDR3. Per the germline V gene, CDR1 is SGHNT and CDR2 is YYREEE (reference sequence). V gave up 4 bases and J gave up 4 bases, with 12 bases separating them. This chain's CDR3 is CASSVGPENQPQHF. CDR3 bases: TGTGCCAGCAGCGTAGGTCCGGAAAATCAGCCCCAGCATTTT.

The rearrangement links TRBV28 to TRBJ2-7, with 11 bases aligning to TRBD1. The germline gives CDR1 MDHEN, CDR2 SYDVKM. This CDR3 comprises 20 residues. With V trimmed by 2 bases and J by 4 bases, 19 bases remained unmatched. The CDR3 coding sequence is TGTGCCAGCAGTTTAAATTGGTGGACAGGGGGCCTTTCTCAAACTTACGAGCAGTACTTC. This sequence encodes CASSLNWWTGGLSQTYEQYF.

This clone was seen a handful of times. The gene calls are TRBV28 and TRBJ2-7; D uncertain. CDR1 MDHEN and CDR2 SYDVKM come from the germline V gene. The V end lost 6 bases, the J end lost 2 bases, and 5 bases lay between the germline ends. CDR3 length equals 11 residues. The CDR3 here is CASRKAYEQYF. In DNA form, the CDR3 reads TGTGCCAGCAGAAAAGCCTACGAGCAGTACTTC.

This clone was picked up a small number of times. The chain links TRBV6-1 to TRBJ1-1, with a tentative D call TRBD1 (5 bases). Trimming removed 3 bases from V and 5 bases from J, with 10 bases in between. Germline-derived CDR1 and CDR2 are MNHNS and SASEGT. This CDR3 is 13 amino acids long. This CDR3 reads CASSDGAETEAFF. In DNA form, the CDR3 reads TGTGCCAGCAGTGACGGGGCAGAGACTGAAGCTTTCTTT.

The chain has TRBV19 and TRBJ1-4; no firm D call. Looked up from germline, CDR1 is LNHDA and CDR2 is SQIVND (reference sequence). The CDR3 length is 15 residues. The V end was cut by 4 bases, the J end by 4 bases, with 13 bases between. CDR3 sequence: CASSTFGRLNEKLFF. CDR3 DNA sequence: TGTGCCAGTAGTACGTTTGGGCGGCTTAATGAAAAACTGTTTTTT.

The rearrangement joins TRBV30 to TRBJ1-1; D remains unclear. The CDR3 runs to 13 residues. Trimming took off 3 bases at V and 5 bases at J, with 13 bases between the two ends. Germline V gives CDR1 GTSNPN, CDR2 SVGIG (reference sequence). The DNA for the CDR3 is TGTGCCTGGAGCGGCAGCCTGGGGACTGAAGCTTTCTTT. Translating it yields CAWSGSLGTEAFF.

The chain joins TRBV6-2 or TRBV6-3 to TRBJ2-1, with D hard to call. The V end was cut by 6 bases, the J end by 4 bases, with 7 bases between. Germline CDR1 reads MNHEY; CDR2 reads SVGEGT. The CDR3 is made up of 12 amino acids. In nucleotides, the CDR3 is TGTGCCAGCAGCGACGGTTACAATGAGCAGTTCTTC. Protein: CASSDGYNEQFF.

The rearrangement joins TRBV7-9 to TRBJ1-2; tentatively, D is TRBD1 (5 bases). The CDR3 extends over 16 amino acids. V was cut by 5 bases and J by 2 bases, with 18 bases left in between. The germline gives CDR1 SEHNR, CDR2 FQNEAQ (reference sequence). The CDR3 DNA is TGTGCCAGCAGCCCGACTCCGGGAAAGGGGAACTATGGCTACACCTTC. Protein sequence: CASSPTPGKGNYGYTF.

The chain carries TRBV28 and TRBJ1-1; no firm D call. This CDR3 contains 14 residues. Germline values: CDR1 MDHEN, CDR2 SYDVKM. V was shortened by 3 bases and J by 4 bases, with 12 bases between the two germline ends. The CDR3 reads CASSFSKLGTEAFF. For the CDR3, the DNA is TGTGCCAGCAGTTTCTCTAAGTTGGGCACTGAAGCTTTCTTT.

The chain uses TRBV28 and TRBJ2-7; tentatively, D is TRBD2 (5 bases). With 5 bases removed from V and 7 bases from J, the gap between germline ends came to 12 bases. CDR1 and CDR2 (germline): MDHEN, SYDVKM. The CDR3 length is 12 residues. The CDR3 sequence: CASSPIRGEQYF. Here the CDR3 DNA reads TGTGCCAGCAGTCCCATACGAGGGGAGCAGTACTTC.

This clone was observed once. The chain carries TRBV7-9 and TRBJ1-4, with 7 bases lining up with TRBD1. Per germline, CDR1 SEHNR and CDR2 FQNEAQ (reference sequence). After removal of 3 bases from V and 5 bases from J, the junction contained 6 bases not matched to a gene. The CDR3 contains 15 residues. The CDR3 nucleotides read TGTGCCAGCAGCTTCCGGGGGACAGAGAATGAAAAACTGTTTTTT. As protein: CASSFRGTENEKLFF.

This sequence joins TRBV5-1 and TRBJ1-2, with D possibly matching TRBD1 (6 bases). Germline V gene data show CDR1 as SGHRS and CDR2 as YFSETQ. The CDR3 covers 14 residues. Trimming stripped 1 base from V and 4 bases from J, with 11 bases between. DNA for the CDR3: TGCGCCAGCAGCTTGCACGGGGGCGCCTATGGCTACACCTTC. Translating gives CASSLHGGAYGYTF.

DNA of the CDR3: TGTGCCAGCAGTCCCGGGACAGGGGGTGGCGAGCAGTACTTC. Amino acid sequence: CASSPGTGGGEQYF. The chain has TRBV6-5 and TRBJ2-7, with 11 bases aligning to TRBD1. This CDR3 is 14 amino acids long. In germline, CDR1 is MNHEY, CDR2 SVGAGI. With 5 bases clipped from V and 6 bases from J, the junction kept 6 bases outside the gene matches.

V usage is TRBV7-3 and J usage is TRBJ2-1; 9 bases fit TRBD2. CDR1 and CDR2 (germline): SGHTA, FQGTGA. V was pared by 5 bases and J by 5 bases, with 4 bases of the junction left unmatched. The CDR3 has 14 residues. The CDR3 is CASSQGLANNEQFF. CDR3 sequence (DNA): TGTGCCAGCAGCCAGGGACTAGCTAACAATGAGCAGTTCTTC.

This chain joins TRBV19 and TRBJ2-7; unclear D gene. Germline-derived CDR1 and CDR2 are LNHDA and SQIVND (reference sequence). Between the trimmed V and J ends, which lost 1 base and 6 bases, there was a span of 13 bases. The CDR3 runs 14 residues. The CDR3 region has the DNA TGTGCCAGTAGTATAGGGGGTCAGTATGGCGAGCAGTACTTC. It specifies CASSIGGQYGEQYF.

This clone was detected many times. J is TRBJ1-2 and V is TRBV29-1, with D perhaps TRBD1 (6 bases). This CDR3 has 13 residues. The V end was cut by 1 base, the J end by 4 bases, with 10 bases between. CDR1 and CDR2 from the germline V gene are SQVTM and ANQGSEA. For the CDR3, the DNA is TGCAGCGTTGAAGCAGGGGCGAGCTATGGCTACACCTTC. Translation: CSVEAGASYGYTF. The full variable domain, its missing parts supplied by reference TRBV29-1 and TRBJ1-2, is SAVISQKPSRDICQRGTSLTIQCQVDSQVTMMFWYRQQPGQSLTLIATANQGSEATYESGFVIDKFPISRPNLTFSTLTVSNMSPEDSSIYLCSVEAGASYGYTFGSGTRLTVV.

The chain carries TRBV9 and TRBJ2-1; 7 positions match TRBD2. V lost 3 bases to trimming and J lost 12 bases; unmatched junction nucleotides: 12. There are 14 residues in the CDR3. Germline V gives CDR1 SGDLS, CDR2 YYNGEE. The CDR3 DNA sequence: TGTGCCAGCAGCGACTCCCTAGGCGGCGGGGGGCAGTTCTTC. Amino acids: CASSDSLGGGGQFF.

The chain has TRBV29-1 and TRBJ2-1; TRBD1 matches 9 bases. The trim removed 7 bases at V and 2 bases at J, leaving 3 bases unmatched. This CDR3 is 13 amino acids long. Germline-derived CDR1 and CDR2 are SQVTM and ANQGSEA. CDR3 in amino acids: CSAGTGTYNEQFF. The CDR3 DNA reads TGCAGCGCCGGGACAGGGACCTACAATGAGCAGTTCTTC.

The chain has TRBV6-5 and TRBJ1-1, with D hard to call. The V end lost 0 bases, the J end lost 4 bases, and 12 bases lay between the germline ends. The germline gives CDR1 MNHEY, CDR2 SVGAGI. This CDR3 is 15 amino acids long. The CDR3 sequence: CASSYSAASTTEAFF. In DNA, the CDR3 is TGTGCCAGCAGTTACTCCGCTGCCTCGACCACTGAAGCTTTCTTT.

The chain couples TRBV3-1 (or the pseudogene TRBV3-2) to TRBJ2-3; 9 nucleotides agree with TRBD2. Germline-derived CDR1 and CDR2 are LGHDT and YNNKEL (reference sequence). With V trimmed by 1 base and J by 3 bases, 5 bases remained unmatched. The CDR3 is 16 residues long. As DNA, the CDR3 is TGTGCCAGCAGCCAAGGGGATAGCGGGAGAACAGATACGCAGTATTTT. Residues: CASSQGDSGRTDTQYF.

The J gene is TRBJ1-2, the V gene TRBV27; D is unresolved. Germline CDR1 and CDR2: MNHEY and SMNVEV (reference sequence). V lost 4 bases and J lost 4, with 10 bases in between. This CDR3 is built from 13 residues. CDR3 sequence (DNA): TGTGCCAGCAGTTCGCCCGGGCGCTATGGCTACACCTTC. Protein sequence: CASSSPGRYGYTF.

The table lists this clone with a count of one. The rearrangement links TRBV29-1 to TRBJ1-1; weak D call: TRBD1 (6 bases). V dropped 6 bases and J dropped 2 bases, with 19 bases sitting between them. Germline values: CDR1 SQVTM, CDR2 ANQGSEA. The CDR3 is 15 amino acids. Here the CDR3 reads CSVAQGSGLNTEAFF. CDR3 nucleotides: TGCAGCGTCGCACAGGGTTCCGGTCTAAACACTGAAGCTTTCTTT.